This TCR beta chain was identified during a study of PD-1 blockade in mismatch repair-deficient tumors. Findings and caveats of the study: Tumor-resident clones, often absent from pretreatment blood, expanded after pembrolizumab and then contracted.

TCRdb's copy holds only in-frame clones and misses some; the assay was immunoSEQ multiplex PCR. The table has 50,000 to 75,000 clones, around 88% seen once; the top ten hold approximately 15%. Turning to this clone: Its antigen is undetermined.

The V and J ends lost 4 bases and 1 base respectively, with 10 bases between them. This CDR3 region has 13 residues. Germline CDR1 reads SQVTM; CDR2 reads ANQGSEA. The sequenced sample was peripheral blood, obtained 52 weeks after starting pembrolizumab. The origin of this receptor is an adult with mismatch repair-deficient cancer. This rearrangement joins TRBV29-1 to TRBJ1-1; D may be TRBD1 (5 bases). The CDR3 loop reads CSVAGRPNTEAFF. DNA for the CDR3: TGCAGCGTTGCGGGACGGCCGAACACTGAAGCTTTCTTT.